This TCR beta chain was recovered during a study of neurological immune-mediated disorders (dated by TCRdb to the late 2010s). Study-wide context: Of the approximately 34 multiple sclerosis patients, about 31 had relapsing-remitting MS and 3 had secondary progressive MS. Using UMI-based sequencing, the study compared peripheral blood TCR-beta repertoires from patients with HTLV-I-associated myelopathy (HAM/TSP), patients with multiple sclerosis, and healthy controls. Longitudinal HAM/TSP and healthy donors were sampled at 3 time-points each (roughly 3-40 month intervals). The cohort included 60 to 75 subjects: roughly 15 with HAM/TSP, some 35 with multiple sclerosis, and about 20 healthy controls. The approximately 96 TCR-beta libraries covered PBMC samples along with longitudinal samples, technical triplicates, and paired sorted CD4+ and CD8+ T-cell subsets.

General findings and caveats noted by the study authors: TCR clonal expansion was highest in HAM/TSP patients and lowest in MS patients, with MS patients falling below even healthy controls. In a phylogenetic analysis, the repertoires of 18 out of 34 MS patients fell into a single cluster of related CDR3 sequences, pointing to a possible signature at the repertoire level. Across subjects, expanded clones never shared an identical CDR3 amino acid sequence, which suggests that the TCR-beta repertoires in every group were private. The MS cluster showed no association with clinical or MRI features, and the authors stated that larger cohorts are needed.

The germline V gene provides CDR1 SGHDT and CDR2 YYEEEE. The trim is 4 bases for V and 4 bases for J, with a gap of 14 bases between the germline ends. From the cysteine through the phenylalanine, the CDR3 covers 14 amino acids. The DNA shown is the 42-base CDR3, in frame from base 1. The label giving this sample's time point can be read as: longitudinal time-point 3. Libraries from unsorted PBMCs were made from 2 million PBMCs kept in RNAlater at -80 degrees C until RNA extraction. Multiple sclerosis patients were enrolled in a US clinical protocol under which disease progression was evaluated by magnetic resonance imaging. Peripheral blood was subjected to Ficoll-Hypaque density gradient centrifugation to isolate PBMCs, which were then cryopreserved in liquid nitrogen. This clonotype was detected ten times or more. Its antigen has not been determined. No base quality values were provided; no much bigger clone lies one nucleotide off.

cDNA was synthesized by template-switch 5'RACE using a primer carrying a 10-nucleotide random unique molecular identifier by which each TCR transcript was tagged. Over 170 million TCR-beta sequences, covering 15-18 subjects, were produced in each sequencing run. The RNeasy kit was used to extract total RNA. Using the KAPA Real-time Library Amplification kit, TCR-beta VDJ regions were amplified with primers for the TCR constant region and the 5'RACE anchor. A first PCR added sample indexes and Illumina adaptors, after which a second PCR increased the library yield. After Ampure bead purification, the TCR product of roughly 650 bp was size-selected on a 2% E-gel SizeSelection system. Before pooling, library quality was assessed on a Bioanalyzer, concentration was determined with Qubit, and library quantification was performed with the Kapa Library Quantification kit. Libraries were sequenced paired-end 2 x 150 bp on an Illumina HiSeq 2500. To increase sequence diversity, about 25-31% phiX was spiked into each library pool. Per the authors' processing: Quality-filtered reads were processed with the UMI-based MiGEC pipeline, and over 80% of raw TCR sequences were removed by the MiGEC pipeline during error correction. VDJ genes were aligned to IMGT germline references, and clonotypes were defined by unique CDR3 amino acid sequence plus V-J genes. Clonal expansion, Shannon diversity and CDR3 relatedness were evaluated with VDJtools (CalcPairwiseDistances, ClusterSamples), while phylogenetic trees were built in CLCbio workbench. Clones with at least 8 unique UMIs were defined as expanded, with this threshold being based on coefficient-of-variation modelling across technical triplicates. TCRdb itself trimmed the public reads at Q25 with fastp, ran MiXCR and retained productive beta chains. Rows are combined by CDR3 protein, so each entry shows the most common genes and DNA. TCRdb's processing, not the study's, gives the V and J calls here. The sample records about 84,000 distinct CDR3 sequences, 4.3% of which are singletons. 5.7% of the sample goes to the ten largest clones.

Recombination connected TRBV5-6 to TRBJ1-2, with the D gene uncertain. The sequencing sample was made of PBMCs. This sequence originates from a woman aged 55-70 years with multiple sclerosis. This receptor has the CDR3 CASSPEGWSYGYTF. The sequenced DNA: TGTGCCAGCAGCCCCGAAGGGTGGAGCTATGGCTACACCTTC.